The TCR beta chain under discussion was sequenced for a study of T cells in Graves' hyperthyroidism and ophthalmopathy. Study results and caveats: Most thyroid clonotypes that were expanded above 0.001 also turned up in blood.

For Graves' hyperthyroidism to be stable, ophthalmopathy could not progress within 18 months. Diagnoses used clinical symptoms, serum thyroxine and TRAb, thyroid ultrasound and orbital computed tomography. What was amplified from RNA transcripts were TCR beta CDR3 regions. HTBI primers were the set used in a first-round RT-PCR of the TCR CDR3. TCRdb used MiXCR to reprocess the multiplex PCR reads, holding one entry per CDR3 protein. The sample shows about 540,000 distinct CDR3 sequences, roughly 50% of them seen only once. Comment on this clonotype: The antigen remains unidentified.

Trimming pared 4 bases from V and 4 bases from J, leaving 4 bases between. Per the germline V gene, CDR1 is SNHLY and CDR2 is FYNNEI. This CDR3 spans 11 amino acids. This receptor was identified in a woman between 18 and 29 years old with Graves' hyperthyroidism. This chain connects TRBV2 to TRBJ1-1; D not certain. The sample taken for sequencing was peripheral blood or thyroid tissue (not recorded which). The DNA for the CDR3 is TGTGCCAGCAGTGGGGCCACTGAAGCTTTCTTT. Protein product: CASSGATEAFF. Variable domain in full (rest from reference TRBV2 and TRBJ1-1): EPEVTQTPSHQVTQMGQEVILRCVPISNHLYFYWYRQILGQKVEFLVSFYNNEISEKSEIFDDQFSVERPDGSNFTLKIRSTKLEDSAMYFCASSGATEAFFGQGTRLTVV.